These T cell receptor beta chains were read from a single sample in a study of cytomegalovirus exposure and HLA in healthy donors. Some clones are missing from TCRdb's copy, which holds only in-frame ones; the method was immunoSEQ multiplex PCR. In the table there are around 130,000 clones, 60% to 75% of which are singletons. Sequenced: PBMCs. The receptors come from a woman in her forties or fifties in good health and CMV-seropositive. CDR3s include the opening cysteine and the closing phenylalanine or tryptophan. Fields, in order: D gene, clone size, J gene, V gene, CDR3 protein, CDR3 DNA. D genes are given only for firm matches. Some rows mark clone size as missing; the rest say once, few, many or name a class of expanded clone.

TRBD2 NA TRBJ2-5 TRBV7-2 CASSLLAGAETETQYF TGTGCCAGCAGCCTTCTAGCGGGGGCCGAAACAGAGACCCAGTACTTC
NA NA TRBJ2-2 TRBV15 CATSRGDTSTGELFF TGTGCCACCAGCAGAGGGGACACCTCCACCGGGGAGCTGTTTTTT
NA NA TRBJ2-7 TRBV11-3 CASSGSQGSYEQYF TGTGCCAGCAGCGGCTCTCAGGGCTCCTACGAGCAGTACTTC
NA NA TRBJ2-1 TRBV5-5 CASSGLNEQFF TGTGCCAGCAGCGGCCTCAATGAGCAGTTCTTC
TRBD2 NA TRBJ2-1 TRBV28 CASSYAGRGIPNEQFF TGTGCCAGCAGTTACGCGGGGCGGGGGATCCCTAATGAGCAGTTCTTC
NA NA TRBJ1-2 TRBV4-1 CASSQNFASQSYGYTF TGCGCCAGCAGCCAAAATTTCGCCAGTCAATCTTATGGCTACACCTTC
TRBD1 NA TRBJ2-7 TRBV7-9 CASSSLELAGQGNEQYF TGTGCCAGCAGCTCCCTAGAGTTGGCAGGACAGGGGAACGAGCAGTACTTC
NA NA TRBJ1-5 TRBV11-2 CASSPRGEQPQHF TGTGCCAGCAGCCCGCGGGGTGAACAGCCCCAGCATTTT
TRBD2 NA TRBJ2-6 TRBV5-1 CASSWGAGGSGANVLTF TGCGCCAGCAGCTGGGGCGCGGGGGGCTCTGGGGCCAACGTCCTGACTTTC
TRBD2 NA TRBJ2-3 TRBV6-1 CASTTTSGGTDTQYF TGTGCCAGCACCACGACTAGCGGGGGCACAGATACGCAGTATTTT
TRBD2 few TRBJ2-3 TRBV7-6 CASSLRASGVTDTQYF TGTGCCAGCAGCTTAAGAGCCAGCGGGGTGACAGATACGCAGTATTTT
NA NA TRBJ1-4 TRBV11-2 CASSLAVSNEKLFF TGTGCCAGCAGCTTAGCGGTGTCTAATGAAAAACTGTTTTTT
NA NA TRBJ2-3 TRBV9 CASSVATGDTQYF TGTGCCAGCAGCGTAGCTACAGGGGATACGCAGTATTTT
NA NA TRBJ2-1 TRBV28 CASNGYRGVSYNEQFF TGTGCCAGCAATGGTTATCGGGGTGTCTCCTACAATGAGCAGTTCTTC
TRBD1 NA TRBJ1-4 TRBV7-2 CASSVTGPDLIGKLFF TGTGCCAGCAGCGTGACAGGGCCCGACTTAATTGGAAAACTGTTTTTT
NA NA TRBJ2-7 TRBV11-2 CASNRQGSGALEQYF TGTGCCAGCAACCGCCAGGGTAGTGGGGCTCTCGAGCAGTACTTC
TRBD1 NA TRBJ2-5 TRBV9 CASGPEGDRKETQYF TGTGCCAGCGGTCCCGAAGGGGACAGAAAAGAGACCCAGTACTTC
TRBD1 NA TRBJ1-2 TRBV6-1 CASSRDRNYGYTF TGTGCCAGCAGCAGGGACAGAAACTATGGCTACACCTTC
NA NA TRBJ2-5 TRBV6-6 CASSYTPGKETQYF TGTGCCAGCAGTTACACCCCAGGGAAAGAGACCCAGTACTTC
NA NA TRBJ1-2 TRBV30 CAWSRNRASNYGYTF TGTGCCTGGAGTCGGAACAGGGCATCTAACTATGGCTACACCTTC
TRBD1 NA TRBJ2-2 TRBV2 CASSEAAPGRGRLSGAGELFF TGTGCCAGCAGTGAAGCCGCACCCGGCAGGGGGCGATTGTCGGGGGCCGGGGAGCTGTTTTTT
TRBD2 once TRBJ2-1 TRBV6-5 CASSYGLAVNNEQFF TGTGCCAGCAGTTACGGGCTAGCGGTCAACAATGAGCAGTTCTTC
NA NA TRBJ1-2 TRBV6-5 CASRGDSYGYTF TGTGCCAGCCGGGGGGATAGCTATGGCTACACCTTC
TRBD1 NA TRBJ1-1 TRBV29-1 CSARQGGTEAFF TGCAGCGCACGACAGGGAGGTACTGAAGCTTTCTTT
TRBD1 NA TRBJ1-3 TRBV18 CASSPAQRQGSGNTIYF TGTGCCAGCTCACCAGCCCAGAGACAGGGCTCTGGAAACACCATATATTTT
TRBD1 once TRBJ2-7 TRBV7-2 CASTSGTGRGEQYF TGTGCCAGCACCTCGGGGACAGGCAGGGGCGAGCAGTACTTC
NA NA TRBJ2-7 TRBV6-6 CASSSPALQSYEQYF TGTGCCAGCAGTTCCCCCGCGCTTCAATCCTACGAGCAGTACTTC
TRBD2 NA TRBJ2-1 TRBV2 CASRVAGGMGEQFF TGTGCCAGCAGGGTAGCGGGGGGAATGGGTGAGCAGTTCTTC
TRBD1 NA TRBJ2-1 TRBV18 CASSARTGYNEQFF TGTGCCAGCTCAGCTAGGACAGGGTACAATGAGCAGTTCTTC
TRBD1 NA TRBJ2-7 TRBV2 CASSVNLGQSYEQYF TGTGCCAGCAGTGTTAACTTGGGACAGTCCTACGAGCAGTACTTC
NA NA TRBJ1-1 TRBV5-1 CASSLESGVEAFF TGCGCCAGCAGCTTGGAAAGCGGGGTAGAAGCTTTCTTT
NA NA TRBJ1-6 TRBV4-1 CASSSQVYNSPLHF TGCGCCAGCAGCTCCCAGGTCTATAATTCACCCCTCCACTTT
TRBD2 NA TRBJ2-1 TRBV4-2 CASSQELAGGGYNEQFF TGTGCCAGCAGCCAAGAGCTAGCGGGGGGAGGATACAATGAGCAGTTCTTC
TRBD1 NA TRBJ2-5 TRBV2 CASSGQGQETQYF TGTGCCAGCAGCGGACAGGGGCAAGAGACCCAGTACTTC
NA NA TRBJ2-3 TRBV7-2 CASSLEGLSTDTQYF TGTGCCAGCAGCTTAGAGGGACTGAGCACAGATACGCAGTATTTT
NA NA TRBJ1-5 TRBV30 CACNSGDSNQPQHF TGTGCCTGTAACAGTGGCGATAGCAATCAGCCCCAGCATTTT
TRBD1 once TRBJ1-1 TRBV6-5 CASSVTGSDTEAFF TGTGCCAGCAGTGTGACAGGGTCGGACACTGAAGCTTTCTTT
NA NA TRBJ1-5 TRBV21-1 CASSPEQGSSNQPQHF TGTGCCAGCAGCCCCGAACAGGGGAGCAGCAATCAGCCCCAGCATTTT
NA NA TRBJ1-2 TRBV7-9 CASSPGLDGYTF TGTGCCAGCAGCCCCGGGTTGGATGGCTACACCTTC
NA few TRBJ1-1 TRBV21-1 CASSGTGGPAEAFF TGTGCCAGCAGCGGGACAGGGGGCCCCGCTGAAGCTTTCTTT
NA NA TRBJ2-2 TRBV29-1 CSVGTVSTANTGELFF TGCAGCGTAGGTACAGTATCAACCGCGAACACCGGGGAGCTGTTTTTT
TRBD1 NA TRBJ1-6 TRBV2 CASGRDRDSPLHF TGTGCCAGCGGGCGGGACAGGGATTCACCCCTCCACTTT
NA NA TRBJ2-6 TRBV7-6 CASSSLGGTGANVLTF TGTGCCAGCAGCTCCCTGGGGGGTACAGGGGCCAACGTCCTGACTTTC
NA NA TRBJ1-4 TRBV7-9 CASSLGRVTEKLFF TGTGCCAGCAGCTTGGGCAGGGTAACCGAAAAACTGTTTTTT
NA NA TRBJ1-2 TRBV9 CASSPDGGAYGYTF TGTGCCAGCAGCCCTGATGGGGGGGCCTATGGCTACACCTTC
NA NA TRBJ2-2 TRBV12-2 CASRSDSGELFF TGTGCAAGTCGCTCCGACTCCGGGGAGCTGTTTTTT
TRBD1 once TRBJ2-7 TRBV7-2 CASGAGGDSYEQYF TGTGCCAGCGGAGCAGGGGGCGATTCCTACGAGCAGTACTTC
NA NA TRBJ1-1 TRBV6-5 CASSPGSSIGTEAFF TGTGCCAGCAGTCCCGGGTCAAGTATCGGCACTGAAGCTTTCTTT
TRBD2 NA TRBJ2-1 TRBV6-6 CASRTGGADEQFF TGTGCCAGCAGGACGGGGGGGGCAGACGAGCAGTTCTTC
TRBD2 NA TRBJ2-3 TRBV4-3 CASSPGGRGGADTQYF TGCGCCAGCAGCCCCGGAGGGCGGGGGGGCGCAGATACGCAGTATTTT
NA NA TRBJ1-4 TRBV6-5 CASSPGTGGSEKLFF TGTGCCAGCAGCCCAGGTACAGGTGGCAGTGAAAAACTGTTTTTT
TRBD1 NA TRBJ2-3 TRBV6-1 CATTTGTNTDTQYF TGTGCCACTACGACAGGGACAAACACAGATACGCAGTATTTT
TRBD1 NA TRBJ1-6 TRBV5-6 CASSPRTGGVYNSPLHF TGTGCCAGCAGCCCAAGAACAGGGGGCGTGTATAATTCACCCCTCCACTTT
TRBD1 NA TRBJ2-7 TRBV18 CASSPPDRGQLVQYF TGTGCCAGCTCACCACCGGACAGGGGGCAACTAGTGCAGTACTTC